Shown below are 20 T cell receptor beta chains from a single sample sequenced in a study of glioma-infiltrating T cells after dendritic cell vaccination. Time point here: after dendritic cell vaccination, including at tumor progression/relapse. Assay: immunoSEQ multiplex PCR; the TCRdb copy retains only in-frame clones and omits some. The sample has 80,000 to 95,000 clones, approximately 81% seen once; the top ten hold roughly 8.4%. The input for sequencing was blood, taken after dendritic cell vaccination. Every receptor here comes from a human donor with glioblastoma.

V gene TRBV9 combines with J gene TRBJ2-1; possibly TRBD2 for D (6 bases). Germline lookup yields CDR1 SGDLS and CDR2 YYNGEE. The CDR3 consists of 15 residues. Trimming took 0 bases from V and 5 from J, leaving 12 bases between them. The CDR3 loop reads CASSVAGLLNNEQFF. In DNA, the CDR3 is TGTGCCAGCAGCGTAGCAGGACTACTGAACAATGAGCAGTTCTTC. Supplemented by reference TRBV9 and TRBJ2-1, the full variable domain reads DSGVTQTPKHLITATGQRVTLRCSPRSGDLSVYWYQQSLDQGLQFLIQYYNGEERAKGNILERFSAQQFPDLHSELNLSSLELGDSALYFCASSVAGLLNNEQFFGPGTRLTVL.

The V and J genes are TRBV7-2 and TRBJ1-2, with D maybe TRBD1 (6 bases). There are 15 residues in the CDR3. Germline V gives CDR1 SGHTA, CDR2 FQGNSA. Trimming took 5 bases from V and 4 from J, leaving 17 bases between them. CDR3 sequence (DNA): TGTGCCAGCAGCGAACCAGGGGCCCAAACCTATGGCTACACCTTC. Translated, it gives CASSEPGAQTYGYTF.

This clone has a handful of counts. V usage is TRBV7-2 and J usage is TRBJ1-5; D may be TRBD1 (6 bases). CDR3 length: 15 residues. In germline, CDR1 is SGHTA, CDR2 FQGNSA. The germline V and J ends were trimmed by 4 bases and 1 base, with 11 bases remaining between them. For the CDR3, the DNA is TGTGCCAGCAGCTCCCGAGGGGGAAGCAATCAGCCCCAGCATTTT. This gives the protein CASSSRGGSNQPQHF.

The chain combines TRBV21-1 with TRBJ2-1; whether TRBD1, the table's D call, matches the DNA was not checked. TRBV21-1 is shown as a pseudogene. CDR3 length: 18 residues. The CDR3 DNA reads as TGTGCCAGCAGCAAAGGGGGCGCGCGGGGGACAGGGGACAATGAGCAGTTCTTC. Residues: CASSKGGARGTGDNEQFF.

The rearrangement links TRBV7-2 to TRBJ1-1; TRBD1 matches at 9 bases. The junction had 5 bases not matched to a gene; V was cut back by 4 bases and J by 2 bases. CDR3 size: 15 residues. The V gene's germline CDR1 is SGHTA and CDR2 FQGNSA. The CDR3 bases are TGTGCCAGCAGCTCGACAGGGGGAATTAACACTGAAGCTTTCTTT. Protein product: CASSSTGGINTEAFF.

The rearrangement uses TRBV19 and TRBJ2-7; possible D gene TRBD1, 6 bases. CDR1 and CDR2 from the germline V gene are LNHDA and SQIVND (reference sequence). The CDR3 loop spans 13 amino acids. The germline V and J ends were trimmed by 10 bases and 3 bases, with 16 bases remaining between them. Here the CDR3 reads CATTGTSLYEQYF. Here the CDR3 DNA reads TGTGCCACCACCGGGACATCCCTCTACGAGCAGTACTTC.

The chain joins TRBV7-9 to TRBJ1-5; tentatively, D is TRBD1 (6 bases). CDR1 and CDR2 (germline): SEHNR, FQNEAQ (reference sequence). This CDR3 spans 13 amino acids. Trimming removed 1 base from V and 7 bases from J, with 8 bases in between. CDR3 nucleotide sequence: TGTGCCAGCAGCTTAGGGGGGCCGCAGCCCCAGCATTTT. Its protein is CASSLGGPQPQHF.

This rearrangement joins TRBV5-8 to TRBJ2-7, with D possibly TRBD2 on 6 matching bases. Trimming pared 2 bases from V and 1 base from J, leaving 22 bases between. Per germline, CDR1 SGHTS and CDR2 YDEGEE. This CDR3 comprises 18 residues. CDR3: CASSLVERRWGDSYEQYF. The CDR3 nucleotides are TGTGCCAGCAGCTTAGTAGAAAGGCGGTGGGGGGATTCCTACGAGCAGTACTTC.

This chain connects TRBV30 to TRBJ2-2, with D unclear. This CDR3 is 11 amino acids long. The germline V and J ends were trimmed by 5 bases and 5 bases, with 6 bases remaining between them. Germline CDR1 and CDR2: GTSNPN and SVGIG (reference sequence). The CDR3 coding sequence is TGTGCCTGGGTTCAAACCGGGGAGCTGTTTTTT. Protein: CAWVQTGELFF.

This chain connects TRBV4-1 to TRBJ2-3; 13 nucleotides agree with TRBD2. Trimming at V came to 2 bases and at J to 6 bases, leaving 8 bases not matched to a gene. From germline, CDR1 is MGHRA and CDR2 YSYEKL. The CDR3 runs 17 residues. In DNA, the CDR3 is TGCGCCAGCAGCCAACTCGGACTAGCGGGAGTAGGTGATACGCAGTATTTT. Translation: CASSQLGLAGVGDTQYF.

The rearrangement links TRBV27 to TRBJ2-1, with 16 bases lining up with TRBD2. Germline CDR1 MNHEY, CDR2 SMNVEV (reference sequence). Losses at the gene ends were 1 base for V and 8 bases for J; bases not matched to a gene: 11. The CDR3 runs to 19 residues. In DNA form, the CDR3 reads TGTGCCAGCAGTTTATGGGGACTAGCGGGAGGGCCTGGTTTGGATGAGCAGTTCTTC. It translates to CASSLWGLAGGPGLDEQFF.

The chain joins TRBV29-1 to TRBJ2-5; no reliable D call. The J call is in doubt because the DNA end fits TRBJ2-7 better. Germline V lookup: CDR1 SQVTM, CDR2 ANQGSEA. The length of the CDR3 is 11 residues. The CDR3 is CSVKQLYEQYF. The CDR3 region has the DNA TGCAGCGTTAAACAGCTCTACGAGCAGTACTTC.

The chain uses TRBV5-1 and TRBJ1-4, with 7 bases aligning to TRBD1. Germline CDR1 is SGHRS and CDR2 is YFSETQ. The CDR3 runs to 15 residues. The trim removed 4 bases at V and 5 bases at J, leaving 8 bases unmatched. The CDR3 DNA follows: TGCGCCAGCAGCCCAGACAGGGTTGAGAATGAAAAACTGTTTTTT. Encoded protein: CASSPDRVENEKLFF.

The V gene is TRBV19, the J gene TRBJ2-7; no definite D call. CDR1 LNHDA and CDR2 SQIVND come from the germline V gene (reference sequence). Trimming took 7 bases from V and 3 from J, leaving 4 bases between them. This CDR3 has 10 residues. The CDR3 reads CASTYYEQYF. The CDR3 coding sequence is TGTGCCAGTACTTACTACGAGCAGTACTTC.

This CDR3 is CASSLVSGGGYTF. The CDR3 coding sequence is TGTGCCAGCAGCTTAGTCTCGGGTGGTGGCTACACCTTC. The chain carries TRBV7-8 and TRBJ1-2; D call uncertain. The V and J ends lost 1 base and 7 bases respectively, with 10 bases between them. Germline-derived CDR1 and CDR2 are SGHVS and FQNEAQ. This CDR3 contains 13 residues.

The chain is built from TRBV5-1 and TRBJ2-5; D gene uncertain. V was clipped by 1 base and J by 3 bases, with 4 bases between them. The germline V gene has CDR1 SGHRS and CDR2 YFSETQ. The length of the CDR3 is 12 residues. CDR3 region: CASSLPEETQYF. For the CDR3, the DNA is TGCGCCAGCAGCTTGCCTGAAGAGACCCAGTACTTC.

This chain links TRBV7-9 with TRBJ2-1; TRBD1 matches 8 bases. Germline CDR1 SEHNR, CDR2 FQNEAQ (reference sequence). The V and J ends lost 4 bases and 8 bases, in that order; junction bases with no gene match: 7. The CDR3 runs 14 residues. CDR3: CASSWTGTGYEQFF. As DNA, the CDR3 is TGTGCCAGCAGCTGGACCGGGACAGGATATGAGCAGTTCTTC.

This chain connects TRBV25-1 to TRBJ2-5, with D perhaps matching TRBD2 (6 bases). The DNA end lines up better with TRBJ2-7; the J call may be wrong. From germline, CDR1 is MGHDK and CDR2 SYGVNS. The CDR3 runs 14 residues. The CDR3 loop is CASSVGGARYEQYF. The CDR3 DNA reads TGTGCCAGCAGTGTAGGAGGGGCCCGCTACGAGCAGTACTTC.

The V gene is TRBV14, the J gene TRBJ1-6; a possible D gene is TRBD1 (6 bases). The CDR3 sequence is 15 residues long. Looked up from germline, CDR1 is SGHDN and CDR2 is FVKESK. Trimming cost V 4 bases and J 7 bases, with 14 bases left between them. CDR3 sequence reads: CASSPKGQLNSPLHF. CDR3 bases: TGTGCCAGCAGCCCCAAAGGACAGCTCAATTCACCCCTCCACTTT.

The chain is built from TRBV19 and TRBJ2-3; 10 bases map to TRBD1. V dropped 1 base and J dropped 4; count of bases not matched to a gene: 5. This CDR3 region has 16 residues. The germline V gene encodes CDR1 LNHDA and CDR2 SQIVND (reference sequence). The DNA for the CDR3 is TGTGCCAGTAGTATAGGAGGGACAGGGGCGTCAGATACGCAGTATTTT. It translates to CASSIGGTGASDTQYF. Full variable domain (remainder filled in from reference TRBV19 and TRBJ2-3): DGGITQSPKYLFRKEGQNVTLSCEQNLNHDAMYWYRQDPGQGLRLIYYSQIVNDFQKGDIAEGYSVSREKKESFPLTVTSAQKNPTAFYLCASSIGGTGASDTQYFGPGTRLTVL.